This entry lists 19 T cell receptor beta chains sequenced from one sample in a study of blood T cells in healthy people across ages. With a J-beta primer mix and a sample-barcoded 5' primer, a second PCR ran 7 to 11 cycles. MiXCR, applied by TCRdb to the 5' RACE reads, yields one record per CDR3 protein. This table holds about 770,000 distinct CDR3 sequences, roughly 44% found once. Sequences were obtained from blood. These receptors came from a man between 60 and 75 years old in good health.

The rearrangement links TRBV13 to TRBJ1-1; D possibly corresponds to TRBD1 (5 bases). This CDR3 is 14 amino acids long. CDR1 and CDR2 (germline): PRHDT, FYEKMQ (reference sequence). V dropped 4 bases and J dropped 3 bases, with 12 bases sitting between them. The CDR3 here is CASSSPMGDTEAFF. DNA for the CDR3: TGTGCCAGCAGCTCCCCCATGGGGGACACTGAAGCTTTCTTT. The variable domain in full, with the rest retrieved from reference TRBV13 and TRBJ1-1, is AAGVIQSPRHLIKEKRETATLKCYPIPRHDTVYWYQQGPGQDPQFLISFYEKMQSDKGSIPDRFSAQQFSDYHSELNMSSLELGDSALYFCASSSPMGDTEAFFGQGTRLTVV.

This clonotype was picked up a small number of times. This may be a read error: a much more frequent sequence differs by one nucleotide. The chain is built from TRBV6-2 or TRBV6-3 and TRBJ2-7; D gene unclear. V was pared by 2 bases and J by 2 bases, with 1 base between. CDR3 size: 11 residues. Germline V lookup: CDR1 MNHEY, CDR2 SVGEGT. This chain's CDR3 is CASSYTYEQYF. The CDR3 nucleotides are TGTGCCAGCAGTTACACCTACGAGCAGTACTTC.

This clonotype was detected a few times. V and J are TRBV6-6 and TRBJ1-5, with a tentative D call TRBD1 (6 bases). Germline-derived CDR1 and CDR2 are MNHNY and SVGAGI (reference sequence). Trimming left V 4 bases short and J 3 bases short, with 13 bases between. The CDR3 contains 15 residues. Written as DNA, the CDR3 is TGTGCCAGCAGTTCCAATAACAGGGACAATCAGCCCCAGCATTTT. As protein: CASSSNNRDNQPQHF.

This clonotype was seen ten or more times. The chain uses TRBV15 and TRBJ2-5; 7 positions match TRBD2. The CDR3 consists of 15 residues. Germline lookup yields CDR1 LNHNV and CDR2 YYDKDF (reference sequence). J lost 5 bases, V lost 0 bases, and 6 bases had no gene match. In DNA, the CDR3 is TGTGCCACCAGCAGAGAACTAGCGTCCCGGGAGACCCAGTACTTC. It specifies CATSRELASRETQYF.

The chain has TRBV20-1 and TRBJ2-7; 7 nucleotides agree with TRBD2. This CDR3 contains 13 residues. V lost 6 bases to trimming and J lost 5 bases; unmatched junction nucleotides: 10. Germline CDR1 DFQATT, CDR2 SNEGSKA (reference sequence). The CDR3 DNA sequence: TGCAGTGCCCGAGGGGCGGGGGTCCACGAGCAGTACTTC. Translated, it gives CSARGAGVHEQYF.

Many counts were recorded for this clonotype. The rearrangement joins TRBV6-6 to TRBJ2-5; tentatively, D is TRBD1 or TRBD2 (5 bases each). Germline assignment: CDR1 MNHNY and CDR2 SVGAGI (reference sequence). The V end was cut by 3 bases, the J end by 0 bases, with 11 bases between. The CDR3 is 15 residues long. This chain's CDR3 is CASSYMGRNQETQYF. The CDR3 nucleotides read TGTGCCAGCAGTTATATGGGACGGAACCAAGAGACCCAGTACTTC.

The CDR3, as DNA: TGTGCCAGCAGTTCCCTAGCGGGGGTTGGCACAGATACGCAGTATTTT. Its protein is CASSSLAGVGTDTQYF. V is TRBV12-3 or TRBV12-4 and J is TRBJ2-3, with 10 positions matching TRBD2. This CDR3 contains 16 residues. The trim removed 4 bases at V and 1 base at J, leaving 5 bases unmatched.

This clonotype was observed a handful of times. V is TRBV20-1 and J is TRBJ1-2; possible D gene TRBD1, 5 bases. The germline V and J ends were trimmed by 1 base and 7 bases, with 7 bases remaining between them. Germline CDR1 reads DFQATT; CDR2 reads SNEGSKA (reference sequence). The CDR3 has 11 residues. In DNA form, the CDR3 reads TGCAGTGCTAGAGGGGGGGGTGGCTACACCTTC. This translates into CSARGGGGYTF.

The V call is TRBV6-1, the J call TRBJ2-1; 7 bases map to TRBD1. Trimming took 1 base from V and 4 from J; bases not matched to a gene: 4. In germline, CDR1 is MNHNS, CDR2 SASEGT. The CDR3 runs to 15 residues. CDR3 sequence (DNA): TGTGCCAGCAGTGAAGAGACAGGGCGATACAATGAGCAGTTCTTC. This gives the protein CASSEETGRYNEQFF.

This clonotype showed up many times. The chain is built from TRBV12-3 or TRBV12-4 and TRBJ2-3, with TRBD2 as a possible D gene (6 bases). The CDR3 extends over 15 amino acids. V was cut by 8 bases and J by 5 bases, with 20 bases left in between. CDR3 residues: CASVAGLLEGDTQYF. For the CDR3, the DNA is TGTGCCAGCGTTGCGGGACTCCTTGAGGGAGATACGCAGTATTTT.

This clonotype appeared a few times. The CDR3 sequence is CASSLLVGGGVETQYF. The CDR3 nucleotides are TGTGCCAGCAGCTTACTTGTGGGCGGGGGTGTAGAGACCCAGTACTTC. J is TRBJ2-5 and V is TRBV7-2; 7 positions match TRBD2. The CDR3 has 16 residues. With 2 bases clipped from V and 4 bases from J, the junction kept 10 bases outside the gene matches. The germline V gene has CDR1 SGHTA and CDR2 FQGNSA.

The chain links TRBV9 to TRBJ2-3; D call uncertain. The CDR3 covers 17 residues. Trimming took 0 bases from V and 1 from J, leaving 15 bases between them. Germline loops: CDR1 SGDLS, CDR2 YYNGEE. This CDR3 reads CASSVDLAPGGTDTQYF. The CDR3 DNA reads TGTGCCAGCAGCGTAGATTTAGCCCCTGGGGGCACAGATACGCAGTATTTT. Variable domain in full (rest from reference TRBV9 and TRBJ2-3): DSGVTQTPKHLITATGQRVTLRCSPRSGDLSVYWYQQSLDQGLQFLIQYYNGEERAKGNILERFSAQQFPDLHSELNLSSLELGDSALYFCASSVDLAPGGTDTQYFGPGTRLTVL.

This clonotype was seen more than once but under ten times. At one end, the junction sequence differs from germline, possibly due to a read error. The rearrangement uses TRBV7-7 and TRBJ2-5; D might be TRBD1 (6 bases). The CDR3 loop spans 15 amino acids. CDR1 SSHAT and CDR2 FNYEAQ come from the germline V gene (reference sequence). The CDR3 protein is CASSSNRAYQETQYF. The CDR3 bases are TGTGCTAGCAGCTCAAACAGGGCGTACCAAGAGACCCAGTACTTC.

CDR3 protein: CASSFPGRNTGELFF. The CDR3 coding sequence is TGTGCCAGCAGCTTCCCGGGACGAAACACCGGGGAGCTGTTTTTT. The chain links TRBV11-3 to TRBJ2-2; D tentatively reads TRBD1 or TRBD2 (5 bases each). Per the germline V gene, CDR1 is SGHNT and CDR2 is YENEEA. This CDR3 has 15 amino acids. V gave up 3 bases and J gave up 2 bases, with 10 bases separating them.

This clonotype came up a few times. The genes are TRBV4-1 and TRBJ1-4, with 9 bases lining up with TRBD1. The CDR3 is 13 residues long. CDR1 is MGHRA and CDR2 is YSYEKL in the germline V gene. Trimming cost V 4 bases and J 16 bases; bases outside gene matches: 10. The CDR3 protein is CASSLRRGTGKFF. The CDR3 coding sequence is TGCGCCAGCAGCCTCCGACGGGGGACAGGGAAGTTTTTT.

This chain uses TRBV2 with TRBJ1-3; D is unresolved. CDR3 length equals 17 residues. V dropped 3 bases and J dropped 0 bases, with 15 bases sitting between them. The germline V gene encodes CDR1 SNHLY and CDR2 FYNNEI. The CDR3 is CASSELPGLVSGNTIYF. DNA for the CDR3: TGTGCCAGCAGTGAGTTGCCAGGACTCGTCTCTGGAAACACCATATATTTT.

The gene calls are TRBV12-3 or TRBV12-4 and TRBJ2-7; perhaps TRBD1 as D (6 bases). The CDR3 is made up of 15 amino acids. V dropped 3 bases and J dropped 2 bases, with 14 bases sitting between them. CDR3 sequence: CASSLFRDKTYEQYF. CDR3 in DNA: TGTGCCAGCAGTTTGTTCCGGGACAAAACCTACGAGCAGTACTTC.

This clonotype appeared many times. The V call is TRBV20-1, the J call TRBJ2-5; TRBD2 is a possible D gene (5 bases). The germline V and J ends were trimmed by 8 bases and 7 bases, with 26 bases remaining between them. The germline CDR1 and CDR2 sequences are DFQATT and SNEGSKA (reference sequence). The CDR3 runs to 15 residues. CDR3 in DNA: TGCAGTTTACTCTATTCTAACCGGGGTAGTGGGACCCAGTACTTC. This gives the protein CSLLYSNRGSGTQYF.

The V gene is TRBV12-3 or TRBV12-4, the J gene TRBJ1-5, with 7 positions matching TRBD1. The CDR3 consists of 15 residues. V trimming: 8 bases; J trimming: 4 bases; junction bases outside the gene matches: 11. The CDR3 sequence: CASARPGGLNQPQHF. The CDR3 bases are TGTGCCAGCGCGCGACCAGGGGGATTAAATCAGCCCCAGCATTTT.